The following is a T cell receptor (beta chain) sequence with its context. The antigen it recognizes is unknown. The record has no base qualities; no much larger clone is one base away. Enrolling through a virtual design, the prospective study's participants ranged in age from roughly 18 to 95 years and lived across 24 United States geographic areas. Cohort assignment in the prospective study relied on participant-reported clinical history from a screening survey and a study questionnaire. ImmuneRACE Cohort 3 recovered participants were defined by two consecutive negative NP/OP PCR tests, healthcare professional clearance, or symptom resolution. In the prospective study, mobile phlebotomists collected whole blood, serum and a nasopharyngeal or oropharyngeal swab from each participant. Participants in the prospective study had the option to provide additional blood draws and questionnaires over a 2-month period. Before DNA extraction, blood samples from the prospective study were shipped at room temperature or frozen.

These data come from a study of blood T cell repertoires in COVID-19 (dated by TCRdb to 2020 to 2021). Background for the entire study: Collaborator samples came from the United States, Italy and Spain and covered acute and convalescent phases of COVID-19. Where available, HLA class I and class II types were obtained from metadata supplied by the sample provider rather than from assay-based typing. Samples came from the ongoing ImmuneRACE study (first 160 participants) plus 1,254 subjects from 6 global collaborators. Deeply sampled blood TCRbeta repertoires from subjects exposed to, actively infected with, or recovered from COVID-19 were included in the dataset. A de-identified subject ID, COVID-19 status, age in years and sex were almost always included in the sample metadata. The prospective study material was composed of cDNA or gDNA derived from T cells, B-cell-depleted T cells, or PBMCs. The repertoires were released in a freely available public database intended as a resource for research on the immune response to SARS-CoV-2. What the authors observed across the whole study: How much clinical and demographic metadata was included differed by source and by participant, and the metadata was provided uncurated.

TCRbeta CDR3 regions were amplified from genomic DNA using the immunoSEQ Assay, a bias-controlled multiplex PCR. Processing in the source paper ran as follows. The number of nucleated cells in each sample was estimated by amplification of reference gene primers within the assay. To quantify the absolute abundance of each unique TCRbeta CDR3 rearrangement, sequence reads were collapsed and filtered. For each sample, productive Simpson clonality was calculated as the square root of Simpson's diversity index across productive rearrangements. This immuneACCESS table, as held by TCRdb, lists in-frame sequences with V and J called but not all clones. Of the missing ones, under half trace to an unresolved V gene in checked studies; the others have no known cause. V and J calls and clone size are given by that table; D and trimming were obtained from the DNA. The sample has about 480,000 clones on record, 70% to 90% of them singletons. Approximately 1.8% of the sample is taken by the ten largest.

Via the germline V gene, CDR1 is SGHTA and CDR2 FQGNSA. The CDR3 measures 15 amino acids from cysteine to phenylalanine. Only CDR3 DNA is held: 45 bases, read in frame from base 1. Here V drops 5 bases and J drops 3 bases, and the junction holds 9 bases not matched to any gene. The source is a woman between 35 and 50 years old who had recovered from COVID-19. Sequencing was done on a sample of PBMCs or T cells enriched from blood (not recorded which). The chain is made from TRBV7-2 and TRBJ1-2; TRBD1 aligns with 7 central bases. The CDR3 corresponds to CASSPRSGTDYGYTF. Read as DNA, the sequence is TGTGCCAGCAGCCCCAGATCCGGGACAGACTATGGCTACACCTTC.